The clone carrying this T cell receptor beta chain appeared a few times. The antigen is undetermined. RNA transcripts gave rise to amplified TCR beta CDR3 regions. Primed by the HTBI set, a first-round RT-PCR was run on the TCR CDR3. TCRdb used MiXCR to reprocess the multiplex PCR reads, holding one entry per CDR3 protein. The repertoire holds approximately 620,000 distinct CDR3 sequences, with roughly 15% as singletons. The data were taken from a study of T cells in Graves' hyperthyroidism and ophthalmopathy. Regarding the study as a whole: In the blood, most expanded thyroid clonotypes above 0.001 appeared as well.

Ophthalmopathy patients showed a Clinical Activity Score of at least 3, NOSPECS grade of at least 4 and duration under 3 months. Germline assignment: CDR1 SGHRS and CDR2 YFSETQ. CDR3 length equals 14 residues. V shed 0 bases and J shed 7 bases, with 10 bases lying between them. This clonotype was sampled from a woman in her 40s with Graves' ophthalmopathy. Input material: blood. The chain employs TRBV5-1 and TRBJ2-2; a possible D gene is TRBD1 (6 bases). CDR3 DNA: TGCGCCAGCAGCTTGGGGGACATTGGCGGGGAGCTGTTTTTT. Protein sequence: CASSLGDIGGELFF.